Below are 31 T cell receptor beta chains sequenced from a single sample in a study of beta chain features in type 1 diabetes. Of the isolated RNA, all was reverse transcribed, and so the sequenced material was expressed TCRB transcripts. Generated by immunoSEQ multiplex PCR, the TCRdb table keeps only in-frame clones and is missing some. The sample records some 410,000 clones, approximately 14% being singletons. The sequencing input was naive CD4+ T cells from blood. Receptors were obtained from a man aged 25 to 45 in good health.

In its sample, this clone was seen a few times. J is TRBJ2-7 and V is TRBV6-4; no definite D call. CDR3 length: 12 amino acids. V gave up 2 bases and J gave up 2 bases, with 4 bases separating them. Germline V gene sequence: CDR1 MRHNA, CDR2 SNTAGT. CDR3 coding DNA: TGTGCCAGCAGTGACGGCGCCTACGAGCAGTACTTC. The encoded protein is CASSDGAYEQYF.

The chain is built from TRBV12-5 and TRBJ2-1; a possible D gene is TRBD2 (6 bases). The germline CDR1 and CDR2 sequences are LGHNT and FRNRAP. Trimming shortened V by 6 bases and J by 12 bases, and 24 bases separated the two germline ends. This CDR3 has 15 residues. The chain's CDR3 is CASGVSGTPFGVQFF. The CDR3 coding sequence is TGTGCTAGTGGGGTGTCAGGGACTCCTTTCGGCGTGCAGTTCTTC.

The rearrangement uses TRBV4-1 and TRBJ2-7; 9 positions match TRBD1. Germline V gene sequence: CDR1 MGHRA, CDR2 YSYEKL. J gave up 1 base and V 3 bases, and 7 bases lay outside the gene matches. The CDR3 is made up of 16 amino acids. DNA for the CDR3: TGCGCCAGCAGCCAGCCCGGGACAGGGTCTTCCTACGAGCAGTACTTC. Translation: CASSQPGTGSSYEQYF.

This clone appeared a few times. The gene calls are TRBV7-8 and TRBJ2-5; TRBD1 aligns across 7 bases. V was pared by 2 bases and J by 1 base, with 10 bases of the junction left unmatched. The CDR3 has 17 residues. CDR1 and CDR2 from the germline V gene are SGHVS and FQNEAQ. The CDR3 here is CASSLTPQGTAQETQYF. DNA for the CDR3: TGTGCCAGCAGCTTAACCCCCCAGGGGACAGCCCAAGAGACCCAGTACTTC.

The rearrangement uses TRBV4-1 and TRBJ1-2; D uncertain. Germline-derived CDR1 and CDR2 are MGHRA and YSYEKL. This CDR3 has 15 residues. Trimming shortened V by 0 bases and J by 4 bases, and 12 bases separated the two germline ends. Written as DNA, the CDR3 is TGCGCCAGCAGCCAAGAAAGCGTCCGGATCTATGGCTACACCTTC. It yields the protein CASSQESVRIYGYTF.

About this clone: Other DNA sequences from this sample encode an identical CDR3 as well. This sequence joins TRBV4-3 and TRBJ2-5, with D unresolved. Germline V gene lookup returns CDR1 LGHNA and CDR2 YSLEER. V shed 3 bases and J shed 14 bases, with 19 bases lying between them. This CDR3 spans 13 amino acids. CDR3 DNA: TGCGCCAGCAGCCAGTGGGATAAGGGTGTCCAATACTTC. Its protein product is CASSQWDKGVQYF.

This clone was seen only a few times. The chain has TRBV7-9 and TRBJ2-7; 7 nucleotides match TRBD1. This CDR3 spans 14 amino acids. Per the germline V gene, CDR1 is SEHNR and CDR2 is FQNEAQ (reference sequence). The ends lost 2 bases at V and 6 bases at J; junction bases unmatched: 7. CDR3 nucleotides: TGTGCCAGCAGCTTAAAGGGGGCTGGTTCCGAGCAGTACTTC. Translated, it gives CASSLKGAGSEQYF.

The J gene is TRBJ1-5, the V gene TRBV10-3, with 7 bases that match TRBD1. The CDR3 contains 13 residues. CDR1 is ENHRY, CDR2 SYGVKD, per germline. The junction had 8 bases not matched to a gene; V was cut back by 10 bases and J by 5 bases. CDR3 loop: CASGDTGDQPQHF. In DNA, the CDR3 is TGTGCCAGCGGGGACACAGGGGATCAGCCCCAGCATTTT.

This clone turned up a few times. V gene TRBV5-6 combines with J gene TRBJ2-7, with D perhaps matching TRBD1 (5 bases). The ends were cut back, 4 bases at V and 0 bases at J, with 20 bases in the middle. The germline gives CDR1 SGHDT, CDR2 YYEEEE. The CDR3 consists of 17 residues. In DNA, the CDR3 is TGTGCCAGCAGCCCTAAACCCCGGACAAGCCTCTCCTACGAGCAGTACTTC. Encoded protein: CASSPKPRTSLSYEQYF.

This clone was counted only a few times. The chain carries TRBV29-1 and TRBJ1-2; 7 bases align to TRBD1. V shed 7 bases, J shed 4 bases, and the junction held 9 bases outside the gene matches. The CDR3 is made up of 13 amino acids. Germline V gene sequence: CDR1 SQVTM, CDR2 ANQGSEA. The chain's CDR3 is CSAPFTGVYGYTF. The CDR3 DNA reads TGCAGCGCCCCCTTCACAGGGGTCTATGGCTACACCTTC. The variable domain in full, with the rest retrieved from reference TRBV29-1 and TRBJ1-2, is SAVISQKPSRDICQRGTSLTIQCQVDSQVTMMFWYRQQPGQSLTLIATANQGSEATYESGFVIDKFPISRPNLTFSTLTVSNMSPEDSSIYLCSAPFTGVYGYTFGSGTRLTVV.

The chain has TRBV4-3 and TRBJ2-5, with TRBD1 as a possible D gene (5 bases). The CDR3 is 15 residues long. V was cut by 1 base and J by 1 base, with 10 bases left in between. Germline values: CDR1 LGHNA, CDR2 YSLEER. CDR3 in DNA: TGCGCCAGCAGCCAAGTTCAGGGATTCCAAGAGACCCAGTACTTC. Residues: CASSQVQGFQETQYF.

The V call is TRBV7-8, the J call TRBJ2-5; D might be TRBD1 (6 bases). In germline, CDR1 is SGHVS, CDR2 FQNEAQ. This CDR3 comprises 16 residues. Deletions cut 6 bases from V and 2 bases from J, with 19 bases between. The CDR3 nucleotides are TGTGCCAGCAGTTGGACCCGCAGGGGAAAACAAGAGACCCAGTACTTC. This codes for CASSWTRRGKQETQYF.

This chain connects TRBV5-1 to TRBJ1-2; D may be TRBD1 (5 bases). The germline V gene encodes CDR1 SGHRS and CDR2 YFSETQ. V was shortened by 7 bases and J by 6 bases, with 16 bases between the two germline ends. The CDR3 extends over 13 amino acids. Here the CDR3 reads CASSLGGIDGYTF. Here the CDR3 DNA reads TGCGCCAGCTCCCTTGGGGGGATTGATGGCTACACCTTC.

In nucleotides, the CDR3 is TGTGCCAGCAGCGCTCGGACAGGGAGTTATGGCTACACCTTC. It is translated as CASSARTGSYGYTF. This sequence joins TRBV9 and TRBJ1-2, with 8 bases identical to TRBD1. The CDR3 extends over 14 amino acids. With V trimmed by 3 bases and J by 5 bases, 6 bases remained unmatched. Germline lookup yields CDR1 SGDLS and CDR2 YYNGEE.

This chain joins TRBV4-3 and TRBJ1-2; D gene unclear. This CDR3 region has 14 residues. Germline loops: CDR1 LGHNA, CDR2 YSLEER. The V gene lost 1 base and the J gene lost 8 bases, with 14 bases spanning the gap. CDR3 amino acids: CASSQGWKLGGYTF. The CDR3 nucleotides read TGCGCCAGCAGCCAAGGGTGGAAGCTTGGCGGCTACACCTTC.

The chain combines TRBV11-1 with TRBJ2-5, with D unclear. With 6 bases removed from V and 1 base from J, the gap between germline ends came to 9 bases. Germline-derived CDR1 and CDR2 are SGHAT and FQDESV (reference sequence). This CDR3 contains 13 residues. CDR3 sequence (DNA): TGTGCCAGCAGGCCACCAGGCCAAGAGACCCAGTACTTC. Its protein is CASRPPGQETQYF.

There are a few counts of this clone. V and J are TRBV10-3 and TRBJ2-7, with 10 bases that match TRBD2. Trimming at V came to 11 bases and at J to 5 bases, leaving 3 bases not matched to a gene. The CDR3 length is 11 residues. CDR1 is ENHRY and CDR2 is SYGVKD in the germline V gene. The CDR3 is CASGTSDEQYV. CDR3 DNA sequence: TGTGCCTCCGGGACTAGCGACGAGCAGTACGTC.

The chain joins TRBV28 to TRBJ2-7; a possible D gene is TRBD2 (6 bases). With 6 bases removed from V and 2 bases from J, the gap between germline ends came to 14 bases. Per germline, CDR1 MDHEN and CDR2 SYDVKM. The CDR3 is 14 residues long. CDR3 protein: CASSLSGGTYEQYV. The CDR3 DNA follows: TGTGCCAGCAGCCTTTCGGGCGGGACCTACGAGCAGTACGTC.

The V gene is TRBV10-2, the J gene TRBJ1-6; unclear D gene. Trimming took 7 bases from V and 7 from J, leaving 11 bases between them. Germline V lookup: CDR1 WSHSY, CDR2 SAAADI. This CDR3 is built from 13 residues. The chain's CDR3 is CASMVALNSPLHF. The CDR3 DNA reads as TGCGCCAGCATGGTTGCCCTAAATTCACCCCTCCACTTT.

The gene calls are TRBV5-4 and TRBJ2-1; D ambiguous. The germline V and J ends were trimmed by 4 bases and 6 bases, with 8 bases remaining between them. Germline V gene lookup returns CDR1 SGHNT and CDR2 YYREEE (reference sequence). The CDR3 totals 12 residues. The CDR3 DNA is TGTGCCAGCAGCCCTGATAGCAATGAGCAGTTCTTC. It codes for CASSPDSNEQFF.

This clone was detected only a few times. V usage is TRBV4-3 and J usage is TRBJ1-3, with D possibly TRBD1 on 5 matching bases. CDR1 is LGHNA, CDR2 YSLEER, per germline. The CDR3 totals 15 residues. Trimming cost V 0 bases and J 4 bases, with 10 bases left between them. The CDR3 here is CASSQDYRLGNTIYF. The CDR3, as DNA: TGCGCCAGCAGCCAAGACTACAGGCTCGGAAACACCATATATTTT.

The chain uses TRBV10-3 and TRBJ1-5; D ambiguous. Germline CDR1 is ENHRY and CDR2 is SYGVKD. V gave up 4 bases and J gave up 0 bases, with 10 bases separating them. The CDR3 is 15 amino acids. The DNA of the CDR3 is TGTGCCATCAGTGGGGCGGCAGATAGCAATCAGCCCCAGCATTTT. Its translation: CAISGAADSNQPQHF.

This clone was recorded only once. This rearrangement joins TRBV25-1 to TRBJ2-2; D call uncertain. CDR3 size: 15 residues. Germline values: CDR1 MGHDK, CDR2 SYGVNS. V was clipped by 5 bases and J by 3 bases, with 13 bases between them. The CDR3 DNA follows: TGTGCCAGCAGTTCGTGGCAGATAGACACCGGGGAGCTGTTTTTT. Encoded protein: CASSSWQIDTGELFF.

This chain joins TRBV6-5 and TRBJ1-2, with 7 bases identical to TRBD1. Germline lookup yields CDR1 MNHEY and CDR2 SVGAGI. This CDR3 is built from 12 residues. J gave up 5 bases and V 7 bases, and 4 bases lay outside the gene matches. The CDR3 sequence is CASTRQGYGYTF. The CDR3 coding sequence is TGTGCCAGCACGCGACAGGGTTATGGCTACACCTTC.

Only a few counts were recorded for this clone. The J gene is TRBJ1-1, the V gene TRBV12-5; a possible D gene is TRBD1 (5 bases). This CDR3 has 12 residues. V lost 1 base, J lost 13 bases, and 13 bases lay in between. The germline gives CDR1 LGHNT, CDR2 FRNRAP. CDR3 sequence reads: CASGLATAGGFF. CDR3 nucleotide sequence: TGTGCTAGTGGTTTGGCAACTGCCGGGGGTTTCTTT.

The CDR3 nucleotides read TGTGCCAGCACCTCGAGTAGGACTAGCACAGATACGCAGTATTTT. It yields the protein CASTSSRTSTDTQYF. The chain couples TRBV5-4 to TRBJ2-3, with D possibly being TRBD2 (5 bases). Trimming cost V 6 bases and J 0 bases, with 14 bases left between them. Looked up from germline, CDR1 is SGHNT and CDR2 is YYREEE (reference sequence). The CDR3 sequence is 15 residues long.

This chain uses TRBV6-5 with TRBJ2-1, with a tentative D call TRBD2 (7 bases). Trimming shortened V by 6 bases and J by 8 bases, and 17 bases separated the two germline ends. Germline V gene data show CDR1 as MNHEY and CDR2 as SVGAGI. The CDR3 length is 14 residues. The CDR3 sequence is CASSTAGANYEQFF. The CDR3 DNA reads as TGTGCCAGCAGCACTGCGGGGGCTAACTATGAGCAGTTCTTC.

This clone has just a few counts. V gene TRBV30 combines with J gene TRBJ1-1; TRBD1 might be the D (5 bases). The CDR3 runs to 10 residues. V shed 5 bases and J shed 11 bases, with 12 bases lying between them. Germline CDR1 GTSNPN, CDR2 SVGIG (reference sequence). DNA of the CDR3: TGTGCCTGGGGGGCCTTGGTGGCTTTCTTT. It is translated as CAWGALVAFF.

The gene calls are TRBV13 and TRBJ2-1; D gene unclear. The CDR3 consists of 16 residues. The V end was cut by 4 bases, the J end by 2 bases, with 15 bases between. CDR1 is PRHDT and CDR2 is FYEKMQ in the germline V gene (reference sequence). The CDR3 nucleotides are TGTGCCAGCAGCTCCCCTGGCAGGCGCCCCTACAATGAGCAGTTCTTC. This gives the protein CASSSPGRRPYNEQFF.

The chain recombines TRBV1 with TRBJ1-5. TRBV1 is termed a pseudogene. This CDR3 has 18 amino acids. DNA of the CDR3: TGCACCAGCAGCCGCGCGGGACTCCCTAAATATAGCAATCAGCCCCAGCATTTT. It is translated as CTSSRAGLPKYSNQPQHF.

The V call is TRBV6-5, the J call TRBJ2-7; the D gene could be TRBD1 or TRBD2 (5 bases each). The CDR3 loop spans 13 amino acids. The V end was cut by 7 bases, the J end by 2 bases, with 12 bases between. CDR1 and CDR2 from the germline V gene are MNHEY and SVGAGI. The CDR3 DNA reads as TGTGCCAGCACGGCAGGGAGACCCTACGAGCAGTACTTC. This gives the protein CASTAGRPYEQYF.